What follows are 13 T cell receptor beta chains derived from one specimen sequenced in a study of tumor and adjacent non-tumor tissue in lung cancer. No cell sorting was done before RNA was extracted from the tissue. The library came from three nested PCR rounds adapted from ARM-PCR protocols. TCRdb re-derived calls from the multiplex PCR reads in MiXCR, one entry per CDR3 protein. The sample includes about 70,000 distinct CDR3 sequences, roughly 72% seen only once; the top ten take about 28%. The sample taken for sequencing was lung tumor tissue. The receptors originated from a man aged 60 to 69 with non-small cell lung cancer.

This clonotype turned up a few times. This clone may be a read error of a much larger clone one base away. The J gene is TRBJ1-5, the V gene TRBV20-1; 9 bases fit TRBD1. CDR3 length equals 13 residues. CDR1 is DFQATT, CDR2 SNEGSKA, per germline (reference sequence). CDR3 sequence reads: CSARGQGNQPQNF. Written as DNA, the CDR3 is TGCAGTGCTAGGGGACAGGGCAATCAGCCCCAGAATTTT.

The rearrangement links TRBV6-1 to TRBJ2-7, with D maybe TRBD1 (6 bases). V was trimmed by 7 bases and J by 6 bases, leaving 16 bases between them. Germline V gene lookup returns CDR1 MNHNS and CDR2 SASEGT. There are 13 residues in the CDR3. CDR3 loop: CASTEQGTCEQYF. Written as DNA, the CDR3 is TGTGCCAGCACAGAACAGGGAACCTGCGAGCAGTACTTC.

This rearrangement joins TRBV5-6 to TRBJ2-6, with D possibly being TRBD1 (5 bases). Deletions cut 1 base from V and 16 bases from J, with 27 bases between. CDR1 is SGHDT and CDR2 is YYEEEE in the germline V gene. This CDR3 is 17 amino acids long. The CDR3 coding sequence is TGTGCCAGCAGCTTGAGGAATTTAATCTCTGGGGCCAAGGTACTGACTTTC. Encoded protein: CASSLRNLISGAKVLTF. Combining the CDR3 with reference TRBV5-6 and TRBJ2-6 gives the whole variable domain DAGVTQSPTHLIKTRGQQVTLRCSPKSGHDTVSWYQQALGQGPQFIFQYYEEEERQRGNFPDRFSGHQFPNYSSELNVNALLLGDSALYLCASSLRNLISGAKVLTFGAGSRLTVL.

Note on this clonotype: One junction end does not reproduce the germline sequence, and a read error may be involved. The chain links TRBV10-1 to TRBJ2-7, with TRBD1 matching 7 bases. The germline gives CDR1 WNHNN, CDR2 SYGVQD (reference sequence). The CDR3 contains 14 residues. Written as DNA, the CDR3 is TGTGCCAGCAGTGATGGGAACAGGGGCTACGAGCAGTACTTC. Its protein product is CASSDGNRGYEQYF.

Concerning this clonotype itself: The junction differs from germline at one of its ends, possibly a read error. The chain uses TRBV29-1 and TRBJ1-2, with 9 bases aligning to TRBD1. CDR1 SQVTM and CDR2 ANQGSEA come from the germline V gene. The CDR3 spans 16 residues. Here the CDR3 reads CGVVPAQGARIYGYTF. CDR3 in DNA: TGCGGCGTGGTCCCGGCACAGGGGGCGCGTATCTATGGATACACCTTC.

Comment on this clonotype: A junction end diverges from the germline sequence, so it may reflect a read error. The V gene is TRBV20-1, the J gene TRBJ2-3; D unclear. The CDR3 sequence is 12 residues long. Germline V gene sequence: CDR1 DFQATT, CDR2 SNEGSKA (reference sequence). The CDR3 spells CSATARTDTQYF. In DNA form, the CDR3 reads TGCAGTGCTACCGCTAGAACAGATACACAGTATTTT.

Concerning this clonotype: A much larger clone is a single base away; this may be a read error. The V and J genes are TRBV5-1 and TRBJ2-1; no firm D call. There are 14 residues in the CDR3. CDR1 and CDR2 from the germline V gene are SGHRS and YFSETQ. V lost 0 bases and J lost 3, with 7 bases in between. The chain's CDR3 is CASSLAYHYNEQFF. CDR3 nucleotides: TGCGCCAGCAGCTTGGCTTACCACTACAATGAGCAGTTCTTC.

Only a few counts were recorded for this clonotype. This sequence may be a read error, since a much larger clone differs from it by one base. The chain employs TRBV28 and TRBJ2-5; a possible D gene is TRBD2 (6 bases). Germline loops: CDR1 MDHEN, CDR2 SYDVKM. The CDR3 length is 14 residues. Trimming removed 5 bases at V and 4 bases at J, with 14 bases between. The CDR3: CASSGWGVRETQYF. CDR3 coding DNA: TGTGCCAGCAGTGGTTGGGGGGTTCGAGAGACCCAGTACTTC.

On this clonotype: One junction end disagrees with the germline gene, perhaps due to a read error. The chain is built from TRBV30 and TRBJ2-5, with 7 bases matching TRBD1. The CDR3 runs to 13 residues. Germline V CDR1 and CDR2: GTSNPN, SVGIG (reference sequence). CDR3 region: CAWSATGLETQNF. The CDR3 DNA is TGTGCCTGGAGTGCGACAGGGTTGGAGACCCAGAACTTC.

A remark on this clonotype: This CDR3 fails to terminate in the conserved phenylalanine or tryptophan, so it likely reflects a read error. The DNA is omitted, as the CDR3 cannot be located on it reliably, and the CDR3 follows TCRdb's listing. This chain's CDR3 is CATNYLGSEYL. V gene TRBV6-5 combines with J gene TRBJ2-7; the table's TRBD2 call for D was not verified on the DNA. CDR1 MNHEY and CDR2 SVGAGI come from the germline V gene. The CDR3 contains 11 residues when both ends are counted.

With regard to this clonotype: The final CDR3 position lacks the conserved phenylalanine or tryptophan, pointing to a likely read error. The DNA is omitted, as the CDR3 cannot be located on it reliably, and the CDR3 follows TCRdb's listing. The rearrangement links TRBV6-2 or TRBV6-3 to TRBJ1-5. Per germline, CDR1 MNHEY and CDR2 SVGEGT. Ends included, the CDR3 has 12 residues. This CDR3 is CASSNPSMNSHI.

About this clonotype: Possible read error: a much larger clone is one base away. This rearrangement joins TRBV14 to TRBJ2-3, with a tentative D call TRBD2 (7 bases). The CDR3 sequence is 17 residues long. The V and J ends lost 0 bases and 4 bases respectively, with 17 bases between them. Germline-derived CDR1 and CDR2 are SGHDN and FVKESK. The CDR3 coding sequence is TGTGCCAGCAGCCAAGAGAGGGGGGAGGGCCTGTCAGATACGCAGTATTTT. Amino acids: CASSQERGEGLSDTQYF.

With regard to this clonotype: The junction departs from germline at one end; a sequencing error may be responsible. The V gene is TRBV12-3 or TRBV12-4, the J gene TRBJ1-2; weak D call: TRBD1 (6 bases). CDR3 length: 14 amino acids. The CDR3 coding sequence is TGTGCCAGCAGCCGGGACACCAGGACCTATGGCTACACGTTC. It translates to CASSRDTRTYGYTF.